These 2 T cell receptor beta chains were all obtained from the same sample, sequenced in a study of T cell responses to AZD1222 COVID-19 vaccine. Data came from immunoSEQ multiplex PCR; TCRdb stores just in-frame clones and leaves some out. Among 75,000 to 95,000 clones listed, roughly 90% were seen once. The sequencing here drew on peripheral blood, taken 28 days after the second AZD1222 dose. Receptor source: an adult who received the AZD1222 COVID-19 vaccine.

This clone has only a few counts. J is TRBJ2-7 and V is TRBV5-1, with D maybe TRBD1 (6 bases). The ends were cut back, 0 bases at V and 4 bases at J, with 14 bases in the middle. The CDR3 loop spans 15 amino acids. Germline CDR1 reads SGHRS; CDR2 reads YFSETQ. The CDR3 reads CASSLGFQGTYEQYF. CDR3 DNA sequence: TGCGCCAGCAGCTTGGGGTTCCAGGGGACGTACGAGCAGTACTTC.

This sequence joins TRBV5-1 and TRBJ2-2; no clear D gene. The ends were cut back, 3 bases at V and 2 bases at J, with 2 bases in the middle. CDR1 and CDR2 (germline): SGHRS, YFSETQ. This CDR3 spans 12 amino acids. The CDR3 region has the DNA TGCGCCAGCAGCTCAAACACCGGGGAGCTGTTTTTT. This codes for CASSSNTGELFF.